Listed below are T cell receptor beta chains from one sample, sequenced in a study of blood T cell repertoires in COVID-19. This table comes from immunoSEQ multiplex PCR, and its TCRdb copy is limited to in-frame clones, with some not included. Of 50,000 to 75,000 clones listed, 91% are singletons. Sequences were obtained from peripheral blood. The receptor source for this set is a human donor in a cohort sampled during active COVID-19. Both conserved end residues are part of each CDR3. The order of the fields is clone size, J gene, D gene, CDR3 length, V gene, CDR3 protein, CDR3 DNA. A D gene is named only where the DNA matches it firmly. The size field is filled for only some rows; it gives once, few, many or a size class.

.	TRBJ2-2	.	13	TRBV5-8	CASSLRVTGELFF	TGTGCCAGCAGCTTGCGGGTCACCGGGGAGCTGTTTTTT
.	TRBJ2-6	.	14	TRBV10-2	CASSVAGGANVLTF	TGCGCCAGCAGTGTTGCGGGTGGGGCCAACGTCCTGACTTTC
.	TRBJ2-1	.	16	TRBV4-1	CASSQTSLYINNEQFF	TGCGCCAGCAGCCAGACTAGTCTCTACATTAACAATGAGCAGTTCTTC
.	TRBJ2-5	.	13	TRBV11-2	CASSPRLVETQYF	TGTGCCAGCAGCCCACGACTAGTCGAGACCCAGTACTTC
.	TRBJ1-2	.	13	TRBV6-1	CASSDAGNYGYTF	TGTGCCAGCAGTGACGCAGGGAACTATGGCTACACCTTC
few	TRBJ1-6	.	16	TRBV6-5	CASSYQLVTHNSPLHF	TGTGCCAGCAGTTACCAACTAGTTACACATAATTCACCCCTCCACTTT
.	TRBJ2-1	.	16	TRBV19	CASMGAGRLINNEQFF	TGTGCCAGTATGGGGGCGGGCCGTCTTATTAACAATGAGCAGTTCTTC
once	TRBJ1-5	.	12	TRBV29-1	CSVVHSNQPQHF	TGCAGCGTTGTACATAGCAATCAGCCCCAGCATTTT
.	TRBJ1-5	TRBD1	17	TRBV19	CASSPGYGTGGSQPQHF	TGTGCCAGTAGTCCTGGATACGGGACAGGGGGCTCTCAGCCCCAGCATTTT
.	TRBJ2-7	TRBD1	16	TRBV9	CASSVGEQGAIYEQYF	TGTGCCAGCAGCGTAGGTGAACAGGGGGCAATCTACGAGCAGTACTTC
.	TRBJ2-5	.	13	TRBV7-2	CASSIREQETQYF	TGTGCCAGCAGCATCAGGGAACAAGAGACCCAGTACTTC
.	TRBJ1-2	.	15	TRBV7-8	CASSLDPTGPYGYTF	TGTGCCAGCAGCTTAGACCCTACAGGGCCTTATGGCTACACCTTC
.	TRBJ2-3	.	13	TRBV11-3	CASSSRGTDTQYF	TGTGCCAGCAGCTCCAGGGGCACAGATACGCAGTATTTT
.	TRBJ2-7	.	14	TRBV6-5	CASSYSEARGTQYF	TGTGCCAGCAGTTACTCTGAGGCTCGTGGGACACAGTACTTC
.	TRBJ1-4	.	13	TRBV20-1	CSASRGANEKLFF	TGCAGTGCTAGTAGGGGTGCTAATGAAAAACTGTTTTTT
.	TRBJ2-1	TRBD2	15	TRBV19	CASSLAGGPGNEQFF	TGTGCCAGTAGTTTAGCGGGAGGGCCGGGCAATGAGCAGTTCTTC
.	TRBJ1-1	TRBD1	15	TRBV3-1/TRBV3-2	CASSREGQGGTEAFF	TGTGCCAGCAGCCGAGAGGGACAGGGGGGCACTGAAGCTTTCTTT
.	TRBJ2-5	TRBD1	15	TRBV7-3	CASSLQGASAETQYF	TGTGCCAGCAGTTTACAGGGGGCGTCTGCGGAGACCCAGTACTTC
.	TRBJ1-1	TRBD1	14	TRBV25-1	CASSEWDRGTEAFF	TGTGCCAGCAGTGAGTGGGACAGGGGCACTGAAGCTTTCTTT
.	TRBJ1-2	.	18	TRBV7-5	CARSLGATGRDRGYGYTF	TGTGCCAGAAGCTTAGGAGCGACTGGTCGGGACAGGGGCTATGGCTACACCTTC
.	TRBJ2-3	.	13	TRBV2	CASGLEGTDTQYF	TGTGCCAGCGGGCTGGAGGGCACAGATACGCAGTATTTT
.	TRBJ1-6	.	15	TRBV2	CASSSKTGQGSPLHF	TGTGCCAGCAGTTCTAAAACAGGGCAAGGTTCACCCCTCCACTTT
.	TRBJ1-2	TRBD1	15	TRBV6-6	CASSSRTGGNYGYTF	TGTGCCAGCAGTTCCCGGACAGGGGGCAACTATGGCTACACCTTC
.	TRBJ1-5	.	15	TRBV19	CATRRDNIYNQPQHF	TGTGCCACACGACGGGACAACATTTACAATCAGCCCCAGCATTTT
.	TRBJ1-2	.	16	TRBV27	CASSSKPENLPRGYTF	TGTGCCAGCAGTTCCAAGCCCGAGAACCTTCCCCGGGGCTACACCTTC
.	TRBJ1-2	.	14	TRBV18	CASSPPSNNYGYTF	TGTGCCAGCTCACCACCCAGTAATAACTATGGCTACACCTTC
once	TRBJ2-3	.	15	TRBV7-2	CASSWGGAGTDTQYF	TGTGCCAGCAGCTGGGGGGGGGCAGGCACAGATACGCAGTATTTT
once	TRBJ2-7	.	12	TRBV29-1	CSVEMSAYEQYF	TGCAGCGTTGAAATGAGCGCCTACGAGCAGTACTTC
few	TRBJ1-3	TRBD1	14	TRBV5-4	CASSRQGYGNTIYF	TGTGCCAGCAGCCGACAGGGGTACGGAAACACCATATATTTT
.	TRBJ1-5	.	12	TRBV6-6	CASSYADQPQHF	TGTGCCAGCAGTTACGCAGATCAGCCCCAGCATTTT
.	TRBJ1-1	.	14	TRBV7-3	CASSSLGRSTEAFF	TGTGCCAGCAGCTCCTTGGGGAGGTCCACTGAAGCTTTCTTT
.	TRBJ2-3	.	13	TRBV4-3	CASSQKLTDTQYF	TGCGCCAGCAGCCAAAAGCTTACTGATACGCAGTATTTT
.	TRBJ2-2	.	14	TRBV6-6	CASSYETRTGELFF	TGTGCCAGCAGTTACGAGACGAGGACCGGGGAGCTGTTTTTT
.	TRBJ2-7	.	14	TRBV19	CASSIPGIIYEQYF	TGTGCCAGTAGTATCCCAGGGATTATCTACGAGCAGTACTTC
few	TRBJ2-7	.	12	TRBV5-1	CASSLTRGEQYF	TGCGCCAGCAGCTTGACTAGGGGGGAGCAGTACTTC
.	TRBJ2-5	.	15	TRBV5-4	CASSLAQKLQETQYF	TGTGCCAGCAGCTTGGCACAGAAACTTCAAGAGACCCAGTACTTC
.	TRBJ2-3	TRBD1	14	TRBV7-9	CASSLTGGSDTQYF	TGTGCCAGCAGTCTTACAGGGGGTTCAGATACGCAGTATTTT
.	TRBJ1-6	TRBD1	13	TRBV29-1	CSARQGYNSPLHF	TGCAGCGCAAGACAGGGCTACAATTCACCCCTCCACTTT
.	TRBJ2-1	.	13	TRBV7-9	CASSPSSPPEQFF	TGTGCCAGCAGCCCCTCTTCCCCCCCCGAGCAGTTCTTC
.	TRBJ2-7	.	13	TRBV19	CASSKTSLYEQYF	TGTGCCAGTAGTAAAACTAGCCTCTACGAGCAGTACTTC
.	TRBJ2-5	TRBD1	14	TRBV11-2	CASSAPDREETQYF	TGTGCCAGCAGCGCCCCGGACAGGGAAGAGACCCAGTACTTC
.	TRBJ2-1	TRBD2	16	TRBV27	CASSPTSGSSYNEQFF	TGTGCCAGCAGCCCTACTAGCGGGAGCTCCTACAATGAGCAGTTCTTC
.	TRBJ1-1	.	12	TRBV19	CASSIGVTEAFF	TGTGCCAGTAGTATAGGAGTGACTGAAGCTTTCTTT
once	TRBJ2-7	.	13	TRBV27	CASAFDSNYEQYF	TGTGCCAGCGCATTCGACAGTAACTACGAGCAGTACTTC
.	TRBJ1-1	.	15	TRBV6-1	CASSEPGHLNTEAFF	TGTGCCAGCAGTGAACCGGGACACCTGAACACTGAAGCTTTCTTT
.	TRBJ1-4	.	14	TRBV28	CASTPFGGPGKLFF	TGTGCCAGCACCCCGTTCGGGGGGCCGGGAAAACTGTTTTTT
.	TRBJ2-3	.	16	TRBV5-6	CASTRLVGVYTDTQYF	TGTGCCAGCACCCGGCTCGTCGGAGTTTACACAGATACGCAGTATTTT
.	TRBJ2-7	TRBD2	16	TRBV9	CASSATPGGVTHEQYF	TGTGCCAGCAGCGCGACGCCGGGAGGGGTAACACACGAGCAGTACTTC
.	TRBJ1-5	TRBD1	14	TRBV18	CASSRTGGSQPQHF	TGTGCCAGCTCGCGTACAGGGGGCTCTCAGCCCCAGCATTTT
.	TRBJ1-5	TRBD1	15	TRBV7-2	CASSLAITGGQPQHF	TGTGCCAGCAGCTTAGCGATCACAGGGGGTCAGCCCCAGCATTTT